This entry lists 18 T cell receptor beta chains sequenced from one sample in a study of blood T cell repertoires in COVID-19. Some clones are missing from TCRdb's copy, which holds only in-frame ones; the method was immunoSEQ multiplex PCR. The data hold about 45,000 clones, with about 85% observed a single time. Material: peripheral blood. The receptors originated from a woman aged 80 or older in a cohort sampled during active or convalescent COVID-19.

This clone was detected a few times. The chain links TRBV19 to TRBJ2-6, with D maybe TRBD1 (6 bases). Trimming removed 9 bases at V and 0 bases at J, with 18 bases between. CDR3 length equals 17 residues. Germline V lookup: CDR1 LNHDA, CDR2 SQIVND (reference sequence). The CDR3 loop is CASNALTGSSGANVLTF. CDR3 coding DNA: TGTGCCAGCAACGCTCTAACAGGGAGCTCTGGGGCCAACGTCCTGACTTTC.

Turning to this clone: Germline and junction disagree at one end, which may indicate a read error. CDR3 nucleotide sequence: TGTGCCAGTAGCATAGGCGCGGAAGTCGATGCTTTCTTT. The encoded protein is CASSIGAEVDAFF. This chain links TRBV19 with TRBJ1-1; D is unclear. Germline V gene lookup returns CDR1 LNHDA and CDR2 SQIVND (reference sequence). The CDR3 covers 13 residues.

The J gene is TRBJ1-2, the V gene TRBV3-1 (or the pseudogene TRBV3-2); 7 positions agree with TRBD1. Looked up from germline, CDR1 is LGHDT and CDR2 is YNNKEL (reference sequence). This CDR3 has 17 residues. After removal of 6 bases from V and 0 bases from J, the junction contained 13 bases not matched to a gene. This CDR3 is CASSSTSGTVTNYGYTF. The CDR3 nucleotides are TGTGCCAGCAGTTCTACCTCCGGGACAGTGACTAACTATGGCTACACCTTC.

V gene TRBV7-9 combines with J gene TRBJ1-2, with 9 bases identical to TRBD1. Trimming took 1 base from V and 4 from J; bases not matched to a gene: 1. This CDR3 is built from 14 residues. From germline, CDR1 is SEHNR and CDR2 FQNEAQ (reference sequence). CDR3 coding DNA: TGTGCCAGCAGCTTAGTGACAGGGGGCTATGGCTACACCTTC. It codes for CASSLVTGGYGYTF.

This clone was recorded only once. The chain combines TRBV5-1 with TRBJ2-2, with D uncertain. The V gene lost 0 bases and the J gene lost 6 bases, with 9 bases spanning the gap. The CDR3 sequence is 14 residues long. The germline V gene encodes CDR1 SGHRS and CDR2 YFSETQ. CDR3 sequence (DNA): TGCGCCAGCAGCTTGGCCTTAGTTTCCGGGGAGCTGTTTTTT. Protein product: CASSLALVSGELFF.

The chain couples TRBV7-2 to TRBJ2-7, with D maybe TRBD2 (6 bases). The CDR3 sequence is 14 residues long. V gave up 5 bases and J gave up 9 bases, with 20 bases separating them. Germline V gene sequence: CDR1 SGHTA, CDR2 FQGNSA. CDR3 nucleotides: TGTGCCAGCAGCCAGAGAGCCCGGGCGGAGGGGCAGTACTTC. It specifies CASSQRARAEGQYF. The full variable domain, its missing parts supplied by reference TRBV7-2 and TRBJ2-7, is GAGVSQSPSNKVTEKGKDVELRCDPISGHTALYWYRQSLGQGLEFLIYFQGNSAPDKSGLPSDRFSAERTGGSVSTLTIQRTQQEDSAVYLCASSQRARAEGQYFGPGTRLTVT.

The gene calls are TRBV7-2 and TRBJ1-1; TRBD1 matches at 7 bases. V gave up 5 bases and J gave up 11 bases; unmatched junction bases: 11. Germline V gives CDR1 SGHTA, CDR2 FQGNSA. CDR3 length: 13 residues. CDR3 in DNA: TGTGCCAGCAGCACCCGGTCGGAGGGGGCTGCTTTCTTT. Amino acids: CASSTRSEGAAFF.

This clone was detected a few times. The chain carries TRBV2 and TRBJ2-1; D gene uncertain. This CDR3 region has 11 residues. Germline CDR1 SNHLY, CDR2 FYNNEI. Trimming stripped 0 bases from V and 8 bases from J, with 2 bases between. DNA for the CDR3: TGTGCCAGCAGTGAAGCCTATGAGCAGTTCTTC. Residues: CASSEAYEQFF.

As DNA, the CDR3 is TGTGCTAGTGGTCCCAGAGACAGGGTGAATCGTCCGAACACTGAAGCTTTCTTT. It encodes CASGPRDRVNRPNTEAFF. The chain uses TRBV12-5 and TRBJ1-1; 7 bases are shared with TRBD1. The CDR3 is made up of 18 amino acids. Germline V gene data show CDR1 as LGHNT and CDR2 as FRNRAP. V gave up 5 bases and J gave up 1 base; unmatched junction bases: 16.

The chain links TRBV28 to TRBJ1-2; no definite D call. The CDR3 has 14 amino acids. Germline loops: CDR1 MDHEN, CDR2 SYDVKM. The germline V and J ends were trimmed by 3 bases and 4 bases, with 12 bases remaining between them. CDR3 in DNA: TGTGCCAGCAGTTTGCCCATGGGCAGCTATGGCTACACCTTC. Protein: CASSLPMGSYGYTF.

This chain links TRBV9 with TRBJ2-3; TRBD2 matches 8 bases. This CDR3 comprises 16 residues. The J segment lost 3 bases and the V segment lost 3 bases, leaving 9 bases of the junction unmatched. The germline V gene encodes CDR1 SGDLS and CDR2 YYNGEE. DNA of the CDR3: TGTGCCAGCAGCGATTCGTTAGCGGGGATAACAGATACGCAGTATTTT. The encoded protein is CASSDSLAGITDTQYF.

The rearrangement links TRBV2 to TRBJ1-1; 7 nucleotides align to TRBD1. Trimming took 7 bases from V and 1 from J; bases not matched to a gene: 3. Germline CDR1 SNHLY, CDR2 FYNNEI. The CDR3 contains 13 residues. CDR3 in amino acids: CASNGQENTEAFF. The CDR3 DNA is TGTGCCAGCAACGGACAGGAGAACACTGAAGCTTTCTTT. Variable domain in full (rest from reference TRBV2 and TRBJ1-1): EPEVTQTPSHQVTQMGQEVILRCVPISNHLYFYWYRQILGQKVEFLVSFYNNEISEKSEIFDDQFSVERPDGSNFTLKIRSTKLEDSAMYFCASNGQENTEAFFGQGTRLTVV.

The rearrangement uses TRBV5-6 and TRBJ2-7; maybe TRBD2 (5 bases). Trimming removed 4 bases from V and 3 bases from J, with 17 bases in between. The CDR3 totals 15 residues. Germline loops: CDR1 SGHDT, CDR2 YYEEEE. This chain's CDR3 is CASSPVMKGGYEQYF. The CDR3 bases are TGTGCCAGCAGCCCAGTAATGAAAGGAGGCTACGAGCAGTACTTC.

The chain joins TRBV30 to TRBJ1-2; 8 nucleotides line up with TRBD1. The trim removed 4 bases at V and 5 bases at J, leaving 6 bases unmatched. The CDR3 is 13 residues long. Germline V gives CDR1 GTSNPN, CDR2 SVGIG (reference sequence). The CDR3 is CAWTSDRAYGYTF. For the CDR3, the DNA is TGTGCCTGGACCTCGGACAGGGCTTATGGCTACACCTTC. Drawing the rest from reference TRBV30 and TRBJ1-2, the complete variable domain is SQTIHQWPATLVQPVGSPLSLECTVEGTSNPNLYWYRQAAGRGLQLLFYSVGIGQISSEVPQNLSASRPQDRQFILSSKKLLLSDSGFYLCAWTSDRAYGYTFGSGTRLTVV.

The rearrangement joins TRBV6-5 to TRBJ1-2; D not resolved. CDR3 length: 13 residues. V gave up 2 bases and J gave up 6 bases, with 10 bases separating them. Germline V gives CDR1 MNHEY, CDR2 SVGAGI. The CDR3 DNA reads TGTGCCAGCAGTTACCGGGGTTACGATGGCTACACCTTC. Translation gives CASSYRGYDGYTF.

The genes are TRBV24-1 and TRBJ1-2, with 11 bases identical to TRBD1. The germline V gene has CDR1 KGHDR and CDR2 SFDVKD. V gave up 4 bases and J gave up 4 bases; unmatched junction bases: 7. This CDR3 region has 16 residues. In DNA, the CDR3 is TGTGCCACCAGTGACCAGCGGACAGGGGGCGTCTATGGCTACACCTTC. It yields the protein CATSDQRTGGVYGYTF.

This clone was observed a single time. The chain is built from TRBV7-2 and TRBJ2-7; 12 bases fit TRBD2. The V segment lost 6 bases and the J segment 4 bases; nucleotides outside the gene matches: 4. Germline CDR1 and CDR2: SGHTA and FQGNSA. The CDR3 is made up of 14 amino acids. CDR3 bases: TGTGCCAGCAGGCGAACTAGCGGGAGGTACGAGCAGTACTTC. It translates to CASRRTSGRYEQYF. The variable domain in full, with the rest retrieved from reference TRBV7-2 and TRBJ2-7, is GAGVSQSPSNKVTEKGKDVELRCDPISGHTALYWYRQSLGQGLEFLIYFQGNSAPDKSGLPSDRFSAERTGGSVSTLTIQRTQQEDSAVYLCASRRTSGRYEQYFGPGTRLTVT.

The chain combines TRBV10-1 with TRBJ1-5; D may be TRBD1 (5 bases). The CDR3 spans 15 residues. The ends were cut back, 3 bases at V and 0 bases at J, with 9 bases in the middle. Germline V gene sequence: CDR1 WNHNN, CDR2 SYGVQD (reference sequence). The CDR3 nucleotides are TGCGCCAGCAGTGACGGACACCCTAGCAATCAGCCCCAGCATTTT. This codes for CASSDGHPSNQPQHF.